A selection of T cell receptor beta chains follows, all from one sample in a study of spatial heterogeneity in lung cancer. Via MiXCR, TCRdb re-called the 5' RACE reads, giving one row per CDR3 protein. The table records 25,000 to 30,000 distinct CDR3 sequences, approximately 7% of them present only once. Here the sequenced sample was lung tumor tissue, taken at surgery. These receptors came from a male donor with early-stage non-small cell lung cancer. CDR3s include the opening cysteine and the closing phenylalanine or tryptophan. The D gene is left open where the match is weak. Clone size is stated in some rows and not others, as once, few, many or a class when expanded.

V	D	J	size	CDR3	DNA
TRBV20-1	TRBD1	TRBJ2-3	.	CSARDSRGLTDTQYF	TGCAGTGCTAGAGATAGTAGGGGGCTCACAGATACGCAGTATTTT
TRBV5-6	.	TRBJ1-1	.	CASSFFTYTGRKANTEAFF	TGTGCCAGCAGCTTCTTTACTTACACAGGGAGGAAGGCGAACACTGAAGCTTTCTTT
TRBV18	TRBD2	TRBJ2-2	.	CASSGLAGTGELFF	TGTGCCAGCTCAGGACTAGCGGGCACCGGGGAGCTGTTTTTT
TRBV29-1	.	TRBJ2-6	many	CSVDGSSGANVLTF	TGCAGCGTGGACGGGAGCTCTGGGGCCAACGTCCTGACTTTC
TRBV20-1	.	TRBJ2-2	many	CSARVPRRGATGELFF	TGCAGTGCTAGAGTCCCCAGACGGGGGGCGACGGGGGAGCTGTTTTTT
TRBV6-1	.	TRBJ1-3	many	CASSETNTIYF	TGTGCCAGCAGTGAAACCAACACCATATATTTT
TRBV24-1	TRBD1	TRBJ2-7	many	CATSDPTGGRQYF	TGTGCCACCAGTGATCCGACAGGGGGCCGGCAGTACTTC
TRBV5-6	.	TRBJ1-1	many	CASSFAGNSGTEAFF	TGTGCCAGCAGCTTTGCAGGGAATAGCGGCACTGAAGCTTTCTTT
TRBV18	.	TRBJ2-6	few	CASSPEDSGANVLTF	TGTGCCAGCTCACCAGAGGATTCTGGGGCCAACGTCCTGACTTTC
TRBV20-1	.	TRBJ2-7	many	CSASRTDKDEQYF	TGCAGTGCTAGCCGGACGGATAAGGACGAGCAGTACTTC
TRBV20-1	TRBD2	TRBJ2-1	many	CSARTSGERNEQFF	TGCAGTGCTCGGACTAGCGGGGAGAGGAATGAGCAGTTCTTC
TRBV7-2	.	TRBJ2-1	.	CASAKGGAYNEQFF	TGTGCCAGCGCAAAGGGCGGGGCTTACAATGAGCAGTTCTTC
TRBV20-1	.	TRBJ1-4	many	CSARGEGNEKLFF	TGCAGTGCTAGAGGGGAGGGTAATGAAAAACTGTTTTTT
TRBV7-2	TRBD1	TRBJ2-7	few	CASSPDRAIYEQYF	TGTGCCAGCAGCCCCGACAGGGCGATCTACGAGCAGTACTTC
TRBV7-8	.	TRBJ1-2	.	CASSLARTAIYGYTF	TGTGCCAGCAGCTTAGCACGGACAGCGATTTATGGCTACACCTTC
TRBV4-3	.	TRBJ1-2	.	CASSQDRTGLYTF	TGCGCCAGCAGCCAAGATAGAACAGGACTCTACACCTTC
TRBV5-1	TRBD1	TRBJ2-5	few	CASSKGAGETQYF	TGCGCCAGCAGTAAGGGGGCCGGGGAGACCCAGTACTTC
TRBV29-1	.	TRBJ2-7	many	CSVEGFRGGVREQYF	TGCAGCGTTGAAGGCTTTAGGGGAGGAGTTCGGGAGCAGTACTTC
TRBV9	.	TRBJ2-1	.	CASSVKGDSYNEQFF	TGTGCCAGCAGCGTAAAAGGGGACTCCTACAATGAGCAGTTCTTC
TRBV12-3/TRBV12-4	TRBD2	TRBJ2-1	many	CASSRPGGTYNEQFF	TGTGCCAGCAGTCGACCGGGGGGAACCTACAATGAGCAGTTCTTC
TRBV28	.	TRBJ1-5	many	CASSLFSSGFNQPQHF	TGTGCCAGCAGCCTATTTTCGTCAGGCTTCAATCAGCCCCAGCATTTT